The source of this TCR beta chain is a study of patients and donors after allogeneic stem cell transplantation. TCRdb fed the RT-PCR reads into MiXCR, producing one record per CDR3 protein. The profile shows about 88,000 distinct CDR3 sequences, 45% to 50% of them singletons. The CDR3 extends over 14 amino acids. Germline V gives CDR1 MNHEY, CDR2 SVGAGI. V gave up 0 bases and J gave up 0 bases, with 2 bases separating them. The chain employs TRBV6-5 and TRBJ1-4; D remains unclear. Material: blood, either unsorted or a sorted T cell fraction (not recorded which). The receptor was derived from a human donor who was either an allogeneic HSCT recipient or a stem cell or donor lymphocyte infusion donor (not recorded which). It is not recorded whose cells these are; they may come from a transplant donor. Here the CDR3 reads CASSYSTTNEKLFF. CDR3 sequence (DNA): TGTGCCAGCAGTTACTCCACAACTAATGAAAAACTGTTTTTT.